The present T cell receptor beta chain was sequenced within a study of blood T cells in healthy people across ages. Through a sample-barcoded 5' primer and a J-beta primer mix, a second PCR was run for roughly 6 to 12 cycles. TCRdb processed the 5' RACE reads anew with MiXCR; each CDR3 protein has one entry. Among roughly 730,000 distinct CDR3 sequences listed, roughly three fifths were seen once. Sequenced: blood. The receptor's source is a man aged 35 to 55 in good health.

The CDR3 DNA reads TGTGCCAGCAGCCTAGGCGATTGGATGCCTAACTATGGCTACACCTTC. Translated: CASSLGDWMPNYGYTF. This sequence joins TRBV3-1 and TRBJ1-2; no definite D call. The V gene's germline CDR1 is LGHDT and CDR2 YNNKEL (reference sequence). V was pared by 4 bases and J by 0 bases, with 15 bases between. This CDR3 is 16 amino acids long.